This T cell receptor beta chain was captured in a study of CD4 T cells in relation to SARS-CoV-2 and coronaviruses. Study-level background: ViraFEST: approximately 10-day antigen culture of PBMCs, then TCR beta CDR3 sequencing. Study outcomes and limitations: Compared with monoreactive clones, crossreactive clones showed significantly weaker SARS-CoV-2 expansion.

Germline V gene data show CDR1 as SEHNR and CDR2 as FQNEAQ (reference sequence). The CDR3 consists of 12 residues. Between the trimmed V and J ends, which lost 4 bases and 6 bases, there was a span of 10 bases. Sorted naive or memory CD4+ cells met CEF peptides for approximately nine days. This clone was seen more than once but under ten times. What it binds is unknown. Some clones are missing from TCRdb's copy, which holds only in-frame ones; the method was immunoSEQ multiplex PCR. The sample lists about 36,000 clones, around 80% occurring once. The TCR sequence derives from an adult with COVID-19. The sequenced sample consisted of memory CD4+ T cells from PBMCs, cultured in vitro. The J gene is TRBJ2-7, the V gene TRBV7-9; the D is unclear. CDR3 in amino acids: CASSYGDSEQYF. Here the CDR3 DNA reads TGTGCCAGCAGCTATGGGGATAGCGAGCAGTACTTC. Full variable domain (remainder filled in from reference TRBV7-9 and TRBJ2-7): DTGVSQNPRHKITKRGQNVTFRCDPISEHNRLYWYRQTLGQGPEFLTYFQNEAQLEKSRLLSDRFSAERPKGSFSTLEIQRTEQGDSAMYLCASSYGDSEQYFGPGTRLTVT.